This TCR beta chain emerged from a study of T cell responses to AZD1222 COVID-19 vaccine. Study-level results: Regions 160-218 and 743-854 held dominance among vaccine-associated CD4 TCRs, which spanned spike.

Points on this clone: As yet, its antigen is unknown.

The CDR3 totals 15 residues. The ends were cut back, 4 bases at V and 8 bases at J, with 18 bases in the middle. Germline loops: CDR1 SGHNT, CDR2 YYREEE (reference sequence). Sequenced by immunoSEQ multiplex PCR; TCRdb stores in-frame clones only, minus some. The sample holds 53,000 or so clones, around 84% seen once. This TCR was recovered from an adult in good health. The material was peripheral blood, obtained on day 0 of AZD1222 vaccination. V and J are TRBV5-4 and TRBJ1-4; the D is unclear. DNA of the CDR3: TGTGCCAGCAGCCTGGACTGGGAGGGAGGGGAAAAACTGTTTTTT. Translated: CASSLDWEGGEKLFF. Looking up the rest from reference TRBV5-4 and TRBJ1-4 gives the full variable domain: ETGVTQSPTHLIKTRGQQVTLRCSSQSGHNTVSWYQQALGQGPQFIFQYYREEENGRGNFPPRFSGLQFPNYSSELNVNALELDDSALYLCASSLDWEGGEKLFFGSGTQLSVL.